The present entry profiles one TCR beta chain with its context. This clonotype was seen many times. Its binding antigen is unknown. No base-level quality is on record; no much larger clone is a single base apart. The data derive from a study of tumor and adjacent non-tumor tissue in lung cancer listed by TCRdb under 2018. Regarding the complete study: By cancer type, the cohort comprised about 13 adenocarcinoma patients, a couple of squamous cell carcinoma patients and 1 small cell lung cancer patient. The roughly 15 enrolled patients, of whom roughly 10 were men and 5 were women, were aged roughly 31 to 80 years and were diagnosed with TNM stage I to III disease. Sequencing generated a total of 125,075,908 productive TCRbeta reads, averaging approximately 3.8 million reads per sample. The study compared bulk TCRbeta repertoires between lung tumor tissue and matched distant non-tumor lung tissue from over 12 lung cancer patients. Some 30 paired specimens, one tumor and one normal lung sample per patient, were profiled by TCRbeta CDR3 sequencing.

RNA was extracted from bulk unsorted tissue and checked for quality with a NanoDrop ND-1000 and an Agilent 2100. For the normal lung samples, distant non-tumor tissue was collected more than 3 cm away from the tumor edge. Newly diagnosed lung cancer patients without prior chemotherapy who had been admitted for thoracic surgery in China between August and November 2014 were enrolled as donors. Anyone who had undergone radiotherapy or chemotherapy before, or who had another cancer at the same time, was left out of the study. Pieces of surgical tissue measuring about 1-2 cm3 were kept in RNAlater solution and stored at -80 degrees C until use. The investigation overall reported the following: Only around 15 patients were included in the cohort, and the need for larger samples and more detailed clinical data was noted by the authors. TCR diversity was significantly higher in younger patients, and higher tumor TCR diversity was associated with shorter overall and disease-free survival. Because peripheral blood was not sequenced, blood TCRbeta repertoires in the lung cancer patients of the study were not examined. In normal lung, the top 100 clones accounted for a significantly larger cumulative share of the repertoire than in tumor tissue. Tumor tissue showed significantly greater TCR diversity (inverse Simpson) than normal lung tissue (around 450 vs 150, P = 0.0075, Mann-Whitney U test). The methods do not name the sequencing platform or mention unique molecular identifiers.

Library preparation employed multiplex PCR. The instrument given in TCRdb is Illumina HiSeq 2500. TCRbeta libraries were constructed through three rounds of nested PCR with primers (Table S4) according to protocols adapted from ARM-PCR. PCR products of 200-500 bp were gel-excised and purified with the QIAquick gel extraction kit before sequencing. As for the authors' bioinformatics: Trimmomatic was used to clean the reads, FLASH merged the cleaned reads into complete CDR3 sequences, and MiTCR assigned the sequences to V(D)J germline segments. Clonal diversity was computed as the inverse Simpson's index with VDJtools. A read counted as productive if the sequence was in-frame and lacked a premature stop codon. In TCRdb, the public reads were trimmed at Q25 with fastp and aligned with MiXCR, with productive beta chains retained. Merged by CDR3 protein, the rows form single entries marked with the most common genes and DNA. The authors' filters were not applied to this entry. The sample yields 80,000 to 100,000 distinct CDR3 sequences; about 80% were counted once. The ten largest make up more than 30% of the sample.

CDR1 and CDR2, looked up from the germline V gene, are SGHRS and YFSETQ. Reading from cysteine to phenylalanine, the CDR3 counts 15 amino acids. Only the CDR3 DNA is retained, 45 bases long and in frame from the first base. Deletion took 4 bases off V and 2 bases off J, with a span of 10 bases between the germline ends. Sequencing was done on a sample of distant non-tumor lung tissue. The TCR was taken from a man in his 60s with small cell lung cancer. The chain is encoded by TRBV5-1 joined to TRBJ2-6, with the identity of the D gene unclear. The nucleotide sequence is TGCGCCAGCAGCCCCCTGGGCCCTGGGGCCAACGTCCTGACTTTC. It translates to CASSPLGPGANVLTF. The reference TRBV5-1 and TRBJ2-6 proteins fill in what lies around the CDR3, so the full variable domain reads KAGVTQTPRYLIKTRGQQVTLSCSPISGHRSVSWYQQTPGQGLQFLFEYFSETQRNKGNFPGRFSGRQFSNSRSEMNVSTLELGDSALYLCASSPLGPGANVLTFGAGSRLTVL.